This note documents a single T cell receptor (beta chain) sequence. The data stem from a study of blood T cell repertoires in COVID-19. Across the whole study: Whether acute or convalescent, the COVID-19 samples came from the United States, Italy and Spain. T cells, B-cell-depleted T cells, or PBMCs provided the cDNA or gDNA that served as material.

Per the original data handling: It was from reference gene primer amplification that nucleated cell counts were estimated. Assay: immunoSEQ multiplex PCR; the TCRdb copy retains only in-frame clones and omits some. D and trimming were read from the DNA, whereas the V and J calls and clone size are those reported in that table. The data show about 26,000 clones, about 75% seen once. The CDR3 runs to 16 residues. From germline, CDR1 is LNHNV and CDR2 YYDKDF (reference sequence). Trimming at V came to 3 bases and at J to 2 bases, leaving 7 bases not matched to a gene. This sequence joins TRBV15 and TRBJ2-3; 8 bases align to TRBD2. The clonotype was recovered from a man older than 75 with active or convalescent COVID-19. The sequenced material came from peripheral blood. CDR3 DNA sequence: TGTGCCACCAGCAGTCCCGGGACTAGTCCCACAGATACGCAGTATTTT. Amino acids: CATSSPGTSPTDTQYF.